These 21 T cell receptor beta chains share one sample of origin, sequenced in a study of cytomegalovirus exposure and HLA in healthy donors. Amplification used 60 Vbeta primers and 13 Jbeta primers. TCRdb's copy holds only in-frame clones and misses some; the assay was immunoSEQ multiplex PCR. The top ten hold under 2.5% of the sample, which has more than 150,000 clones, about 80% seen once. The source material was PBMCs. The receptors come from a woman aged 30 to 39 in good health and CMV-seronegative.

The chain recombines TRBV10-3 with TRBJ2-2; a weak D match, TRBD2 (5 bases). CDR3 size: 13 residues. V shed 11 bases and J shed 0 bases, with 10 bases lying between them. Germline loops: CDR1 ENHRY, CDR2 SYGVKD. CDR3 sequence reads: CAAGGSNTGELFF. CDR3 bases: TGTGCCGCGGGCGGCTCGAACACCGGGGAGCTGTTTTTT.

This chain uses TRBV30 with TRBJ2-2, with TRBD1 identical over 10 bases. The CDR3 is made up of 15 amino acids. Germline-derived CDR1 and CDR2 are GTSNPN and SVGIG (reference sequence). Losses at the gene ends were 2 bases for V and 4 bases for J; bases not matched to a gene: 4. The CDR3 DNA is TGTGCCTGGAGTAAGGGACAGGGGACCACCGGGGAGCTGTTTTTT. Amino acids: CAWSKGQGTTGELFF.

The V call is TRBV5-1, the J call TRBJ2-1; D is unclear. The germline CDR1 and CDR2 sequences are SGHRS and YFSETQ. With 1 base removed from V and 5 bases from J, the gap between germline ends came to 10 bases. The CDR3 is made up of 14 amino acids. DNA of the CDR3: TGCGCCAGCAGCTTGTACGAGGCCCACAATGAGCAGTTCTTC. As protein: CASSLYEAHNEQFF.

The genes are TRBV21-1 and TRBJ1-3; the table's D gene call, TRBD1, was not cross checked with the DNA. TRBV21-1 is a listed pseudogene. The CDR3 contains 10 residues. The CDR3 spells CASSKLPGYF. CDR3 DNA sequence: TGTGCCAGCAGCAAACTCCCAGGGTACTTT.

This chain connects TRBV7-2 to TRBJ2-7; 9 bases are a match to TRBD2. This CDR3 contains 15 residues. CDR1 is SGHTA, CDR2 FQGNSA, per germline. After removal of 1 base from V and 4 bases from J, the junction contained 5 bases not matched to a gene. This CDR3 reads CASSLEGGGAYEQYF. The CDR3 DNA reads TGTGCCAGCAGCTTAGAGGGCGGGGGGGCGTACGAGCAGTACTTC.

CDR3: CASSLAVSGVGDTQYF. CDR3 DNA: TGTGCCAGCAGCTTGGCGGTTAGCGGGGTTGGGGATACGCAGTATTTT. The chain is built from TRBV5-4 and TRBJ2-3; 8 positions agree with TRBD2. V was pared by 0 bases and J by 6 bases, with 9 bases of the junction left unmatched. Germline loops: CDR1 SGHNT, CDR2 YYREEE (reference sequence). This CDR3 is built from 16 residues. The full variable domain, in which reference TRBV5-4 and TRBJ2-3 provide the parts outside the CDR3, is ETGVTQSPTHLIKTRGQQVTLRCSSQSGHNTVSWYQQALGQGPQFIFQYYREEENGRGNFPPRFSGLQFPNYSSELNVNALELDDSALYLCASSLAVSGVGDTQYFGPGTRLTVL.

The chain recombines TRBV27 with TRBJ2-1; 12 bases are a match to TRBD2. CDR3 length equals 14 residues. The V gene's germline CDR1 is MNHEY and CDR2 SMNVEV (reference sequence). J gave up 5 bases and V 5 bases, and 1 base lay outside the gene matches. CDR3 in amino acids: CASSRLAGDNEQFF. Written as DNA, the CDR3 is TGTGCCAGCAGTCGACTAGCGGGAGACAATGAGCAGTTCTTC.

This chain connects TRBV4-3 to TRBJ2-1; D possibly corresponds to TRBD1 (6 bases). This CDR3 spans 15 amino acids. The V gene's germline CDR1 is LGHNA and CDR2 YSLEER. Deletions cut 1 base from V and 2 bases from J, with 9 bases between. The CDR3 loop is CASSQGGGPYNEQFF. In DNA form, the CDR3 reads TGCGCCAGCAGCCAAGGAGGGGGTCCCTACAATGAGCAGTTCTTC.

The genes are TRBV27 and TRBJ2-3; D gene unclear. In germline, CDR1 is MNHEY, CDR2 SMNVEV (reference sequence). V was trimmed by 5 bases and J by 2 bases, leaving 14 bases between them. The length of the CDR3 is 15 residues. DNA of the CDR3: TGTGCCAGCAGTCCCCGGGTTCCGCCCACAGATACGCAGTATTTT. Protein product: CASSPRVPPTDTQYF.

This clone showed up just once. The chain employs TRBV6-1 and TRBJ1-1; 8 nucleotides match TRBD1. The V gene's germline CDR1 is MNHNS and CDR2 SASEGT. The junction had 5 bases not matched to a gene; V was cut back by 2 bases and J by 0 bases. CDR3 length equals 16 residues. Here the CDR3 reads CASSEYTGGVNTEAFF. The CDR3 nucleotides are TGTGCCAGCAGTGAATATACAGGGGGGGTGAACACTGAAGCTTTCTTT.

Only a few counts were recorded for this clone. The V and J genes are TRBV29-1 and TRBJ1-1; TRBD1 matches 7 bases. In germline, CDR1 is SQVTM, CDR2 ANQGSEA. The CDR3 consists of 17 residues. Losses at the gene ends were 5 bases for V and 4 bases for J; bases not matched to a gene: 19. The CDR3 loop reads CSVFHRGGEVLVTEAFF. The CDR3 DNA reads TGCAGCGTTTTTCACAGGGGCGGCGAAGTCTTGGTCACTGAAGCTTTCTTT.

This chain uses TRBV4-3 with TRBJ2-2; D is perhaps TRBD2 (6 bases). The CDR3 totals 17 residues. Trimming left V 3 bases short and J 7 bases short, with 21 bases between. CDR1 LGHNA and CDR2 YSLEER come from the germline V gene. The CDR3 DNA reads TGCGCCAGCAGCCAGGGGAGGTTCGGGGAGTTCGGCGGGGAGCTGTTTTTT. It codes for CASSQGRFGEFGGELFF.

The gene calls are TRBV7-2 and TRBJ2-7, with a tentative D call TRBD1 (5 bases). V was shortened by 1 base and J by 0 bases, with 10 bases between the two germline ends. CDR1 and CDR2 (germline): SGHTA, FQGNSA. This CDR3 is built from 15 residues. The chain's CDR3 is CASSLGPGHSYEQYF. CDR3 DNA: TGTGCCAGCAGCTTAGGTCCAGGACACTCCTACGAGCAGTACTTC.

This rearrangement joins TRBV6-5 to TRBJ1-4; 7 bases align to TRBD1. V shed 2 bases, J shed 3 bases, and the junction held 3 bases outside the gene matches. The CDR3 runs to 15 residues. Germline lookup yields CDR1 MNHEY and CDR2 SVGAGI. The CDR3 DNA reads TGTGCCAGCAGTTACCTAGGACAGGCTAATGAAAAACTGTTTTTT. Translation gives CASSYLGQANEKLFF.

The chain joins TRBV9 to TRBJ2-7, with 7 positions matching TRBD1. CDR1 SGDLS and CDR2 YYNGEE come from the germline V gene. J was trimmed by 7 bases and V by 4 bases; bases with no gene match: 11. The CDR3 runs to 14 residues. The CDR3 region is CASSKNRGGREQYF. The DNA of the CDR3 is TGTGCCAGCAGCAAGAACAGGGGCGGAAGGGAGCAGTACTTC.

The chain carries TRBV18 and TRBJ1-1; unclear D gene. The V end was cut by 2 bases, the J end by 1 base, with 8 bases between. The germline CDR1 and CDR2 sequences are KGHSH and LQKENI. This CDR3 is 14 amino acids long. The CDR3 sequence: CASSPISRNTEAFF. DNA of the CDR3: TGTGCCAGCTCACCAATTAGCAGGAACACTGAAGCTTTCTTT. Drawing the rest from reference TRBV18 and TRBJ1-1, the complete variable domain is NAGVMQNPRHLVRRRGQEARLRCSPMKGHSHVYWYRQLPEEGLKFMVYLQKENIIDESGMPKERFSAEFPKEGPSILRIQQVVRGDSAAYFCASSPISRNTEAFFGQGTRLTVV.

V gene TRBV10-3 combines with J gene TRBJ1-6; D not resolved. CDR3 length equals 13 residues. Per germline, CDR1 ENHRY and CDR2 SYGVKD. The V and J ends lost 7 bases and 0 bases respectively, with 4 bases between them. The CDR3 DNA sequence: TGTGCCATCACGGGCTCCTATAATTCACCCCTCCACTTT. This codes for CAITGSYNSPLHF.

The gene calls are TRBV5-4 and TRBJ2-7; D is possibly TRBD1 (6 bases). The CDR3 loop spans 14 amino acids. The germline V gene has CDR1 SGHNT and CDR2 YYREEE (reference sequence). V was shortened by 3 bases and J by 5 bases, with 15 bases between the two germline ends. CDR3 nucleotides: TGTGCCAGCAGCTCCCCGCAGGGGTTCGACGAGCAGTACTTC. Protein: CASSSPQGFDEQYF. Looking up the rest from reference TRBV5-4 and TRBJ2-7 gives the full variable domain: ETGVTQSPTHLIKTRGQQVTLRCSSQSGHNTVSWYQQALGQGPQFIFQYYREEENGRGNFPPRFSGLQFPNYSSELNVNALELDDSALYLCASSSPQGFDEQYFGPGTRLTVT.

This clone was counted between two and nine times. This chain uses TRBV6-6 with TRBJ2-7; 7 bases line up with TRBD2. CDR3 length equals 15 residues. CDR1 MNHNY and CDR2 SVGAGI come from the germline V gene (reference sequence). V dropped 0 bases and J dropped 3; count of bases not matched to a gene: 5. The CDR3 region has the DNA TGTGCCAGCAGTTACTCCGAGCGGGAAGTCTACGAGCAGTACTTC. Amino acid sequence: CASSYSEREVYEQYF.

This clone was recorded once. The chain employs TRBV5-4 and TRBJ1-2; D is undetermined. The CDR3 runs to 13 residues. Germline V gene data show CDR1 as SGHNT and CDR2 as YYREEE (reference sequence). Between the trimmed V and J ends, which lost 0 bases and 4 bases, there was a span of 7 bases. The CDR3 DNA reads TGTGCCAGCAGCTTGGTGGGCAGCTATGGCTACACCTTC. Translation gives CASSLVGSYGYTF. Drawing the rest from reference TRBV5-4 and TRBJ1-2, the complete variable domain is ETGVTQSPTHLIKTRGQQVTLRCSSQSGHNTVSWYQQALGQGPQFIFQYYREEENGRGNFPPRFSGLQFPNYSSELNVNALELDDSALYLCASSLVGSYGYTFGSGTRLTVV.

The rearrangement joins TRBV5-1 to TRBJ1-4; the match to TRBD1 covers 8 bases. Germline V gives CDR1 SGHRS, CDR2 YFSETQ. The CDR3 extends over 16 amino acids. Losses at the gene ends were 2 bases for V and 8 bases for J; bases not matched to a gene: 11. CDR3 residues: CASSLAGTGDYEKLFF. In DNA form, the CDR3 reads TGCGCCAGCAGCTTAGCCGGGACAGGAGATTACGAAAAACTGTTTTTT.